Listed below are T cell receptor beta chains from one sample, sequenced in a study of shared clonotypes between healthy human individuals. Using immunoSEQ multiplex PCR, the repertoire was profiled, and TCRdb retains in-frame clones only, with some absent. This sample has around 1,100,000 clones; 70% to 80% occur once, and the top ten carry roughly 0.82%. The sample consisted of memory CD4+ T cells from PBMCs. These receptors were obtained from a man younger than 35 in good health. Some clones in this sample may be carry-over from other donors' samples. CDR3s include the opening cysteine and the closing phenylalanine or tryptophan. The order of the fields is CDR3 DNA, CDR3 protein, clone size, V gene, D gene, J gene. D genes are given only for firm matches. Rows may omit the clone size; those that give it use once, few, many or a size class.

TGTGCCAGCAGCTTCTCGGGGTCCTACACTGAAGCTTTCTTT | CASSFSGSYTEAFF | NA | TRBV9 | NA | TRBJ1-1
TGTGCCAGCAGCCCCGGGACTAGCGGGAGCAATGAGCAGTTCTTC | CASSPGTSGSNEQFF | NA | TRBV7-2 | TRBD2 | TRBJ2-1
TGCGCCAGCGGAGGCGGGACGAACACCGGGGAGCTGTTTTTT | CASGGGTNTGELFF | NA | TRBV5-1 | NA | TRBJ2-2
TGTGCCAGCTCAGGGACACCCGAGATGTACGAGCAGTACTTC | CASSGTPEMYEQYF | NA | TRBV2 | NA | TRBJ2-7
TGTGCCAGCAGCTTGTTGTCAGGTTATGGCTACACCTTC | CASSLLSGYGYTF | NA | TRBV5-4 | NA | TRBJ1-2
TGTGCCAGCAGCTTTGGACAGGGTGCAACTAATGAAAAACTGTTTTTT | CASSFGQGATNEKLFF | once | TRBV5-4 | TRBD1 | TRBJ1-4
TGTGCCAGCAGTGGAGGGAATTTTGCCGGGGAGCTGTTTTTT | CASSGGNFAGELFF | NA | TRBV2 | NA | TRBJ2-2
TGTGCCAGCAGGACCGGGACAGGGGGTGGAAACACCATATATTTT | CASRTGTGGGNTIYF | NA | TRBV28 | TRBD1 | TRBJ1-3
TGTGCCAGCAGCTTAAGGGCAGGGGAGCTAACTTTCTTT | CASSLRAGELTFF | few | TRBV7-3 | NA | TRBJ1-1
TGTGCCAGCAGCATGGGCCGAGGCATTCAGTACTTC | CASSMGRGIQYF | NA | TRBV7-9 | NA | TRBJ2-4
TGTGCCAGCAGCCCCTCTCGACAGGGGGCGTTCACTGAAGCTTTCTTT | CASSPSRQGAFTEAFF | NA | TRBV7-9 | TRBD1 | TRBJ1-1
TGTGCCAGCAGTGCCAGGGGGCAGGTCTATGGCTACACCTTC | CASSARGQVYGYTF | NA | TRBV2 | TRBD1 | TRBJ1-2
TGTGCCAGCAGCTTAACAGGGGCGGGCGAGCAGTACTTC | CASSLTGAGEQYF | NA | TRBV7-3 | NA | TRBJ2-7
TGTGCCACCCAGGGGGTCCGGGACAGGGTAGCAGATACGCAGTATTTT | CATQGVRDRVADTQYF | NA | TRBV19 | TRBD1 | TRBJ2-3
TGTGCCAGTAGTCTGGAAGGAGGCCACGGGGAAAAACTGTTTTTT | CASSLEGGHGEKLFF | NA | TRBV19 | NA | TRBJ1-4
TGTGCCAGCACCCCCGCGGGAGGGGTCCACGAGCAGTACTTC | CASTPAGGVHEQYF | NA | TRBV7-9 | TRBD2 | TRBJ2-7
TGTGCCAGCAGCCCGTGGACAGGGGGCGCGGGGGAGCAGTACTTC | CASSPWTGGAGEQYF | NA | TRBV11-2 | TRBD1 | TRBJ2-7
TGCGCCAGCAGCTTGACTAGCGGGAGTGGCAATGAGCAGTTCTTC | CASSLTSGSGNEQFF | NA | TRBV5-1 | TRBD2 | TRBJ2-1
TGTGCCAGCAGCCCCGGTGCGGCAAACACTGAAGCTTTCTTT | CASSPGAANTEAFF | NA | TRBV7-2 | NA | TRBJ1-1
TGCGCCAGCAGCCGCGACCCGGGGGGGCTTCCGGAAAAACTGTTTTTT | CASSRDPGGLPEKLFF | NA | TRBV5-1 | NA | TRBJ1-4
TGTGCCAGCAGCTTAGCGACCGGGACAAAGAACACTGAAGCTTTCTTT | CASSLATGTKNTEAFF | NA | TRBV7-2 | NA | TRBJ1-1
TGTGCCAGCAGCGCCGGGACAGGGGTGACCGGGGAGCTGTTTTTT | CASSAGTGVTGELFF | NA | TRBV9 | TRBD1 | TRBJ2-2